A single sample is the source of the 14 T cell receptor beta chains below, sequenced in a study of somatic mutations in cytotoxic T cells in rheumatoid arthritis. Data came from immunoSEQ multiplex PCR; TCRdb stores just in-frame clones and leaves some out. The table has 15,000 to 20,000 clones, more than 80% seen once. Material: CD8+ T cells sorted from blood. Receptors originate from an adult with rheumatoid arthritis.

The chain links TRBV7-9 to TRBJ1-1; possibly TRBD1 for D (5 bases). Between the trimmed V and J ends, which lost 4 bases and 1 base, there was a span of 13 bases. From germline, CDR1 is SEHNR and CDR2 FQNEAQ (reference sequence). The CDR3 is 15 amino acids. This CDR3 reads CASSSGDWGNTEAFF. CDR3 coding DNA: TGTGCCAGCAGCTCGGGGGATTGGGGGAACACTGAAGCTTTCTTT.

This rearrangement joins TRBV28 to TRBJ2-7; 14 bases fit TRBD2. Germline CDR1 reads MDHEN; CDR2 reads SYDVKM. The CDR3 totals 16 residues. Trimming removed 3 bases from V and 3 bases from J; junction bases left unmatched: 4. The CDR3 loop is CASSFRLAGGIYEQYF. CDR3 in DNA: TGTGCCAGCAGTTTCCGACTAGCGGGGGGGATCTACGAGCAGTACTTC.

The V and J genes are TRBV4-3 and TRBJ1-1, with no clear D. The V gene lost 0 bases and the J gene lost 1 base, with 9 bases spanning the gap. The CDR3 has 15 amino acids. The V gene's germline CDR1 is LGHNA and CDR2 YSLEER. DNA of the CDR3: TGCGCCAGCAGCCAAGAAGGTGGAACGAACACTGAAGCTTTCTTT. Translated: CASSQEGGTNTEAFF.

As DNA, the CDR3 is TGTGCCAGCAGTGAAAGGAGCGGGGGGTACCAAGAGACCCAGTACTTC. This translates into CASSERSGGYQETQYF. The chain couples TRBV2 to TRBJ2-5; TRBD2 matches at 9 bases. CDR1 SNHLY and CDR2 FYNNEI come from the germline V gene. The V gene end was trimmed by 2 bases and the J gene end by 0 bases; junction bases not matched to a gene: 4. The CDR3 totals 16 residues. The full variable domain, with the rest looked up from reference TRBV2 and TRBJ2-5, is EPEVTQTPSHQVTQMGQEVILRCVPISNHLYFYWYRQILGQKVEFLVSFYNNEISEKSEIFDDQFSVERPDGSNFTLKIRSTKLEDSAMYFCASSERSGGYQETQYFGPGTRLLVL.

The V and J genes are TRBV2 and TRBJ2-7, with 7 bases identical to TRBD1. CDR3 size: 16 residues. The ends lost 4 bases at V and 3 bases at J; junction bases unmatched: 12. The germline V gene has CDR1 SNHLY and CDR2 FYNNEI. The CDR3 bases are TGTGCCAGCAGTGGTCTGACAGGGCCCTTGGGCTACGAGCAGTACTTC. It yields the protein CASSGLTGPLGYEQYF.

This sequence joins TRBV7-9 and TRBJ2-2, with no clear D. V lost 5 bases and J 3 bases, leaving 10 bases between the germline ends. CDR1 is SEHNR, CDR2 FQNEAQ, per germline (reference sequence). The CDR3 extends over 14 amino acids. In DNA form, the CDR3 reads TGTGCCAGCAGCCTTGGGGTGTACACCGGGGAGCTGTTTTTT. It codes for CASSLGVYTGELFF. Combining the CDR3 with reference TRBV7-9 and TRBJ2-2 gives the whole variable domain DTGVSQNPRHKITKRGQNVTFRCDPISEHNRLYWYRQTLGQGPEFLTYFQNEAQLEKSRLLSDRFSAERPKGSFSTLEIQRTEQGDSAMYLCASSLGVYTGELFFGEGSRLTVL.

The DNA of the CDR3 is TGTGCCAGTAATCCCGGGACAGCTAATCAGCCCCAGCATTTT. As protein: CASNPGTANQPQHF. The rearrangement uses TRBV19 and TRBJ1-5, with TRBD1 matching 7 bases. Germline V gene data show CDR1 as LNHDA and CDR2 as SQIVND (reference sequence). Trimming took 7 bases from V and 4 from J; bases not matched to a gene: 7. The CDR3 totals 14 residues. Together with reference TRBV19 and TRBJ1-5, the CDR3 gives the full variable domain: DGGITQSPKYLFRKEGQNVTLSCEQNLNHDAMYWYRQDPGQGLRLIYYSQIVNDFQKGDIAEGYSVSREKKESFPLTVTSAQKNPTAFYLCASNPGTANQPQHFGDGTRLSIL.

This chain connects TRBV4-1 to TRBJ1-1; no definite D call. The CDR3 has 15 amino acids. Germline V lookup: CDR1 MGHRA, CDR2 YSYEKL. Trimming took 4 bases from V and 5 from J, leaving 17 bases between them. In DNA, the CDR3 is TGCGCCAGCAGCCCCCATCCGGGGTACGATACTGAAGCTTTCTTT. Translated, it gives CASSPHPGYDTEAFF.

J is TRBJ2-1 and V is TRBV29-1; D perhaps matches TRBD1 (6 bases). Trimming removed 7 bases at V and 7 bases at J, with 14 bases between. Per the germline V gene, CDR1 is SQVTM and CDR2 is ANQGSEA. CDR3 size: 12 residues. The CDR3 here is CSAENRDNEQFF. The CDR3 coding sequence is TGCAGCGCAGAGAACAGGGATAATGAGCAGTTCTTC.

This chain links TRBV28 with TRBJ2-7, with TRBD2 matching over 14 bases. V shed 3 bases, J shed 9 bases, and the junction held 7 bases outside the gene matches. This CDR3 is 15 amino acids long. Looked up from germline, CDR1 is MDHEN and CDR2 is SYDVKM. CDR3 region: CASSLAGTSGRGQYF. The CDR3 bases are TGTGCCAGCAGTTTGGCCGGGACTAGCGGGAGAGGGCAGTACTTC. Combining the CDR3 with reference TRBV28 and TRBJ2-7 gives the whole variable domain DVKVTQSSRYLVKRTGEKVFLECVQDMDHENMFWYRQDPGLGLRLIYFSYDVKMKEKGDIPEGYSVSREKKERFSLILESASTNQTSMYLCASSLAGTSGRGQYFGPGTRLTVT.

CDR3 DNA sequence: TGTGCCAGCAGCTTAAAGGGAGCCCGGGACTCCTACAATGAGCAGTTCTTC. This sequence encodes CASSLKGARDSYNEQFF. The chain employs TRBV7-9 and TRBJ2-1, with a tentative D call TRBD2 (5 bases). V was trimmed by 2 bases and J by 0 bases, leaving 14 bases between them. The V gene's germline CDR1 is SEHNR and CDR2 FQNEAQ (reference sequence). The length of the CDR3 is 17 residues.

The chain has TRBV7-3 and TRBJ2-2; D is ambiguous. The CDR3 runs to 17 residues. The V gene lost 2 bases and the J gene lost 3 bases, with 16 bases spanning the gap. Germline V gene sequence: CDR1 SGHTA, CDR2 FQGTGA. In DNA, the CDR3 is TGTGCCAGCAGCTTATTTCCCGGGCAGGTAGACACCGGGGAGCTGTTTTTT. Protein sequence: CASSLFPGQVDTGELFF.

The J gene is TRBJ2-7, the V gene TRBV19; TRBD2 matches at 11 bases. The CDR3 is 16 residues long. Trimming cost V 1 base and J 1 base; bases outside gene matches: 3. Germline CDR1 is LNHDA and CDR2 is SQIVND (reference sequence). This CDR3 is CASSIGTSGFSYEQYF. For the CDR3, the DNA is TGTGCCAGTAGTATAGGGACTAGCGGGTTTTCCTACGAGCAGTACTTC. Full variable domain (missing parts from reference TRBV19 and TRBJ2-7): DGGITQSPKYLFRKEGQNVTLSCEQNLNHDAMYWYRQDPGQGLRLIYYSQIVNDFQKGDIAEGYSVSREKKESFPLTVTSAQKNPTAFYLCASSIGTSGFSYEQYFGPGTRLTVT.

J is TRBJ2-1 and V is TRBV4-1, with TRBD2 matching 15 bases. Germline values: CDR1 MGHRA, CDR2 YSYEKL. Trimming cost V 1 base and J 6 bases; bases outside gene matches: 13. The CDR3 runs 20 residues. Here the CDR3 DNA reads TGCGCCAGCAGCCAAGGCTGGACTAGCGGGGGGGCTTCCCCCCTCAATGAGCAGTTCTTC. Amino acids: CASSQGWTSGGASPLNEQFF.